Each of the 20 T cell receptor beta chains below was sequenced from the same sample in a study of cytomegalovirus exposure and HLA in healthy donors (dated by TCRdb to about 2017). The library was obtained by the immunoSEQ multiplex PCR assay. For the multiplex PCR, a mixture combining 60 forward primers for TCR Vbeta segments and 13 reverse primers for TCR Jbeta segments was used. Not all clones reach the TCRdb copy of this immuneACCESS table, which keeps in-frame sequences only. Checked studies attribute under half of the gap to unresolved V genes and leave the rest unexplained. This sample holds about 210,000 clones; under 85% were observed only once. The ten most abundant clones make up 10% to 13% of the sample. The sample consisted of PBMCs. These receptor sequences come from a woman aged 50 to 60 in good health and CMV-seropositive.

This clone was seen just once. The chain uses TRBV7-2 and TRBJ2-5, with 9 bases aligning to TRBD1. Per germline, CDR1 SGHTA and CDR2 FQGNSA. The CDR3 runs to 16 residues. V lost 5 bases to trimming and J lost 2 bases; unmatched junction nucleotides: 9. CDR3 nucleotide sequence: TGTGCCAGCAGCCCACAGCTCGGGACAGGGCAAGAGACCCAGTACTTC. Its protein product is CASSPQLGTGQETQYF.

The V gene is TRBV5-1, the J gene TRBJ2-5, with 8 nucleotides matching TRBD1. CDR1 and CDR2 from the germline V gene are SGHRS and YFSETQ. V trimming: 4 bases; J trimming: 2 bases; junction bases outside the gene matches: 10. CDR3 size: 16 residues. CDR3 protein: CASSPTGTGLQETQYF. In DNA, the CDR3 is TGCGCCAGCAGCCCGACCGGGACAGGTCTACAAGAGACCCAGTACTTC.

The CDR3 coding sequence is TGTGCCAGCTCACCTGTCTCCGGGACAGACACAGATACGCAGTATTTT. Amino acid sequence: CASSPVSGTDTDTQYF. The chain carries TRBV18 and TRBJ2-3; 7 bases line up with TRBD1. V was pared by 3 bases and J by 2 bases, with 8 bases of the junction left unmatched. Germline V gene lookup returns CDR1 KGHSH and CDR2 LQKENI. The CDR3 has 16 amino acids.

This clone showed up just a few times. In DNA form, the CDR3 reads TGTGCCAGCAGGGGGCTCACAGGGGGATATGGCTACACCTTC. This encodes CASRGLTGGYGYTF. The chain combines TRBV2 with TRBJ1-2; 8 nucleotides agree with TRBD1. V gave up 6 bases and J gave up 5 bases; unmatched junction bases: 8. The CDR3 runs 14 residues. Germline CDR1 SNHLY, CDR2 FYNNEI.

The CDR3 reads CASRGGVGQPQHF. CDR3 DNA: TGTGCCAGCAGAGGCGGGGTCGGTCAGCCCCAGCATTTT. This chain connects TRBV19 to TRBJ1-5; no reliable D call. Germline V CDR1 and CDR2: LNHDA, SQIVND (reference sequence). The CDR3 length is 13 residues. Trimming removed 9 bases from V and 6 bases from J, with 15 bases in between.

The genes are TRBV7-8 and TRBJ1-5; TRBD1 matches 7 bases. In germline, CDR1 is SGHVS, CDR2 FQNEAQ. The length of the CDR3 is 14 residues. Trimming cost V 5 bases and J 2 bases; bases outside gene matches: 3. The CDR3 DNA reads TGTGCCAGCAGCAATCAGGGGGGCAATCAGCCCCAGCATTTT. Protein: CASSNQGGNQPQHF.

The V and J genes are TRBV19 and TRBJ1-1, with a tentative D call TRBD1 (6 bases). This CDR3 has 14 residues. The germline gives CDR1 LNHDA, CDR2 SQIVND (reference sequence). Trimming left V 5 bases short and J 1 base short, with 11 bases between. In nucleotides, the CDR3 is TGTGCCAGTAGTCAAACAGGGAGGAACACTGAAGCTTTCTTT. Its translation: CASSQTGRNTEAFF. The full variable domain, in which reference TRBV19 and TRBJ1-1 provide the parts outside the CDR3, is DGGITQSPKYLFRKEGQNVTLSCEQNLNHDAMYWYRQDPGQGLRLIYYSQIVNDFQKGDIAEGYSVSREKKESFPLTVTSAQKNPTAFYLCASSQTGRNTEAFFGQGTRLTVV.

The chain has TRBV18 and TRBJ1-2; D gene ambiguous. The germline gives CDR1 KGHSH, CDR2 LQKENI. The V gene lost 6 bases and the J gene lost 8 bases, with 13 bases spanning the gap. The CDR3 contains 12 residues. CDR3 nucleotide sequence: TGTGCCAGCTCGAGCGGCCCTTTAGGCTACACCTTC. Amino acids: CASSSGPLGYTF.

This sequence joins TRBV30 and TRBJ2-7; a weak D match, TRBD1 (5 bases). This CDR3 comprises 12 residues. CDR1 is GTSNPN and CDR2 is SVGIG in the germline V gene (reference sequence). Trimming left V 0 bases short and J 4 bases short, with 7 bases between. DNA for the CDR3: TGTGCCTGGAGTGTAAGACAGTACGAGCAGTACTTC. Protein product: CAWSVRQYEQYF.

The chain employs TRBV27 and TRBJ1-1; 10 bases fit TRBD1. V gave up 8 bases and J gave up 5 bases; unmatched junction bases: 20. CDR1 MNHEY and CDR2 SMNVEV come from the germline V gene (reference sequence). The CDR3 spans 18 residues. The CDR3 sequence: CASRFWSGTGEGGTEAFF. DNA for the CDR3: TGTGCCAGCCGGTTCTGGTCCGGGACAGGGGAGGGAGGTACTGAAGCTTTCTTT.

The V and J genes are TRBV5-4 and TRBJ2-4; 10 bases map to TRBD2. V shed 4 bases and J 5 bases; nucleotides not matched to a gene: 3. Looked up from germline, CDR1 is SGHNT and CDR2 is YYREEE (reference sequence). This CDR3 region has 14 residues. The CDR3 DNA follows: TGTGCCAGCAGCCCTCTAGCGGGGGAAAACATTCAGTACTTC. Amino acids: CASSPLAGENIQYF. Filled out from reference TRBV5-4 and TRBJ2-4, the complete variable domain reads ETGVTQSPTHLIKTRGQQVTLRCSSQSGHNTVSWYQQALGQGPQFIFQYYREEENGRGNFPPRFSGLQFPNYSSELNVNALELDDSALYLCASSPLAGENIQYFGAGTRLSVL.

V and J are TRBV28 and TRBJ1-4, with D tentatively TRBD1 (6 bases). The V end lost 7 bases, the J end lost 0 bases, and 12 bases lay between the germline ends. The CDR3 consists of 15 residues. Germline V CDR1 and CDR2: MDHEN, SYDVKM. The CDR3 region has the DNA TGTGCCAGCAACATAAGGGGGTCAACTAATGAAAAACTGTTTTTT. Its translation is CASNIRGSTNEKLFF.

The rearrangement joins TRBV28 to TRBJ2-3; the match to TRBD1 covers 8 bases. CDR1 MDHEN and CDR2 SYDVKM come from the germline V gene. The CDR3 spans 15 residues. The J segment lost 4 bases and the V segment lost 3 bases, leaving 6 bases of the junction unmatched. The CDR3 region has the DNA TGTGCCAGCAGTTTCCAAGGACAGGGTGCAGATACGCAGTATTTT. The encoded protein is CASSFQGQGADTQYF.

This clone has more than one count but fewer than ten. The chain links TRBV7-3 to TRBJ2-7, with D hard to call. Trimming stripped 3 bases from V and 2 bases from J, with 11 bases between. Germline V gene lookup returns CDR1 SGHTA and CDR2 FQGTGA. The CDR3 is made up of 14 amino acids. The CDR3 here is CASSFGRPPYEQYF. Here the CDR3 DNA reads TGTGCCAGCAGCTTCGGCAGGCCCCCCTACGAGCAGTACTTC. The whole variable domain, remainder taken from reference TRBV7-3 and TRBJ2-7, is GAGVSQTPSNKVTEKGKYVELRCDPISGHTALYWYRQSLGQGPEFLIYFQGTGAADDSGLPNDRFFAVRPEGSVSTLKIQRTERGDSAVYLCASSFGRPPYEQYFGPGTRLTVT.

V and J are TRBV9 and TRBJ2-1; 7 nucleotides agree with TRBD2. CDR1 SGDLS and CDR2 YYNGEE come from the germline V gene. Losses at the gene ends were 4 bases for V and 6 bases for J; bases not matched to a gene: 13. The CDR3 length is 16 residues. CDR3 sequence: CASSSPTTSTGNEQFF. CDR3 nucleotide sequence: TGTGCCAGCAGCTCTCCTACGACTAGCACGGGCAATGAGCAGTTCTTC.

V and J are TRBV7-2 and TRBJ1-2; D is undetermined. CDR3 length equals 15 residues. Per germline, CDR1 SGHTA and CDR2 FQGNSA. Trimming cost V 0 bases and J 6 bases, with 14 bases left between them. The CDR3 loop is CASSLANFIQDGYTF. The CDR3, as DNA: TGTGCCAGCAGCTTAGCGAACTTTATCCAGGATGGCTACACCTTC.

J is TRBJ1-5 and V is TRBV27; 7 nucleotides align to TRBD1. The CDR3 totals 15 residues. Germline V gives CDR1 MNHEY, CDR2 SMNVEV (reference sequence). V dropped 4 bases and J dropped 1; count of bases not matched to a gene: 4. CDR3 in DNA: TGTGCCAGCAGTTCATCAGGGGGAAGCAATCAGCCCCAGCATTTT. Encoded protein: CASSSSGGSNQPQHF.

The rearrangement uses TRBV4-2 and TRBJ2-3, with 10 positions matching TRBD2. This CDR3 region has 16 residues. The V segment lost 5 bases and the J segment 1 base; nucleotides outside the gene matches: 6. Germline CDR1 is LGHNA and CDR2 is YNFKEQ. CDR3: CASSSTGTSGTDTQYF. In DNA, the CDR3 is TGTGCCAGCAGCTCCACCGGGACTAGCGGCACAGATACGCAGTATTTT.

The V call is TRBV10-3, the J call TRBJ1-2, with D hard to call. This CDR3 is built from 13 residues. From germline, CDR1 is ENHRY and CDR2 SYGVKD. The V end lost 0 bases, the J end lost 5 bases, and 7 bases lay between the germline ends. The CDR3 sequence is CAISESSGYGYTF. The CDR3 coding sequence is TGTGCCATCAGTGAGTCTTCGGGGTATGGCTACACCTTC.

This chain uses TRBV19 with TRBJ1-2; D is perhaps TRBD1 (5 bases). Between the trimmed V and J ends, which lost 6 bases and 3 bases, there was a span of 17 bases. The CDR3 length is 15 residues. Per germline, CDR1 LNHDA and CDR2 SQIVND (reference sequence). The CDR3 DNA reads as TGTGCCAGTAGCCTCGCAGGGTCCGGCGACTATGGCTACACCTTC. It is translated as CASSLAGSGDYGYTF.